These 32 T cell receptor beta chains share one sample of origin, sequenced in a study of T cell changes during pregnancy in multiple sclerosis. Repertoires were generated with immunoSEQ multiplex PCR, while TCRdb's copy carries only in-frame clones and drops some. The sample lists around 92,000 clones; about 93% were seen once. Here the sequenced sample was peripheral blood, taken in the first trimester of pregnancy. All receptors come from a female donor with multiple sclerosis, enrolled in a pregnancy study.

The chain combines TRBV2 with TRBJ2-2; D might be TRBD2 (7 bases). The germline V and J ends were trimmed by 8 bases and 4 bases, with 17 bases remaining between them. This CDR3 spans 15 amino acids. Germline CDR1 reads SNHLY; CDR2 reads FYNNEI. The CDR3 here is CASQLGGAPTGELFF. The CDR3 nucleotides read TGTGCCAGCCAGTTAGGGGGGGCCCCCACCGGGGAGCTGTTTTTT.

The gene calls are TRBV11-2 and TRBJ2-7; 7 bases line up with TRBD1. J was trimmed by 6 bases and V by 5 bases; bases with no gene match: 4. Germline V gene lookup returns CDR1 SGHAT and CDR2 FQNNGV. The CDR3 has 12 residues. The CDR3 protein is CASSKGAGEQYF. DNA for the CDR3: TGTGCCAGCAGCAAGGGGGCTGGCGAGCAGTACTTC.

The V and J genes are TRBV19 and TRBJ1-6, with 11 bases matching TRBD1. The length of the CDR3 is 15 residues. J gave up 9 bases and V 5 bases, and 6 bases lay outside the gene matches. Germline loops: CDR1 LNHDA, CDR2 SQIVND (reference sequence). The DNA for the CDR3 is TGTGCCAGTAGTGCTACCGGGACAGGGGGTTCACCCCTCCACTTT. It translates to CASSATGTGGSPLHF.

The rearrangement uses TRBV5-5 and TRBJ1-4; 8 positions match TRBD1. Germline assignment: CDR1 SGHKS and CDR2 YYEKEE (reference sequence). This CDR3 contains 14 residues. V lost 4 bases, J lost 2 bases, and 1 base stayed unmatched. The CDR3 DNA reads as TGTGCCAGCAGCAGGACAGGGACTAATGAAAAACTGTTTTTT. Its protein product is CASSRTGTNEKLFF. The entire variable domain, with the rest obtained from reference TRBV5-5 and TRBJ1-4, is as follows: DAGVTQSPTHLIKTRGQQVTLRCSPISGHKSVSWYQQVLGQGPQFIFQYYEKEERGRGNFPDRFSARQFPNYSSELNVNALLLGDSALYLCASSRTGTNEKLFFGSGTQLSVL.

This chain connects TRBV6-4 to TRBJ2-3; TRBD1 aligns across 7 bases. The CDR3 extends over 15 amino acids. CDR1 and CDR2 (germline): MRHNA, SNTAGT. V lost 8 bases, J lost 2 bases, and 10 bases stayed unmatched. CDR3 sequence: CASGGTGAPTDTQYF. DNA for the CDR3: TGTGCCAGCGGAGGAACAGGGGCCCCCACAGATACGCAGTATTTT.

In its sample, this clone was seen once. The chain combines TRBV5-1 with TRBJ1-5; unclear D gene. V lost 1 base to trimming and J lost 8 bases, with 13 bases between them. The CDR3 consists of 14 residues. The V gene's germline CDR1 is SGHRS and CDR2 YFSETQ. The CDR3 here is CASSLRGWGEPQHF. The CDR3 DNA is TGCGCCAGCAGCTTGCGAGGGTGGGGTGAGCCCCAGCATTTT. The variable domain in full, completed from reference TRBV5-1 and TRBJ1-5, reads KAGVTQTPRYLIKTRGQQVTLSCSPISGHRSVSWYQQTPGQGLQFLFEYFSETQRNKGNFPGRFSGRQFSNSRSEMNVSTLELGDSALYLCASSLRGWGEPQHFGDGTRLSIL.

CDR3: CASSLTGEETQYF. The CDR3 nucleotides read TGTGCCAGCAGCTTAACAGGGGAGGAGACCCAGTACTTC. This chain uses TRBV7-9 with TRBJ2-5; 7 nucleotides align to TRBD1. This CDR3 is built from 13 residues. V shed 2 bases and J 5 bases; nucleotides not matched to a gene: 2. From germline, CDR1 is SEHNR and CDR2 FQNEAQ (reference sequence). The full variable domain, completed using reference TRBV7-9 and TRBJ2-5, is DTGVSQNPRHKITKRGQNVTFRCDPISEHNRLYWYRQTLGQGPEFLTYFQNEAQLEKSRLLSDRFSAERPKGSFSTLEIQRTEQGDSAMYLCASSLTGEETQYFGPGTRLLVL.

The rearrangement links TRBV7-3 to TRBJ2-5, with TRBD2 matching 8 bases. The CDR3 has 13 residues. The V gene end was trimmed by 5 bases and the J gene end by 5 bases; junction bases not matched to a gene: 4. Looked up from germline, CDR1 is SGHTA and CDR2 is FQGTGA. The CDR3 DNA reads as TGTGCCAGCAGCACCAGACTAGCGGAGACCCAGTACTTC. Translated, it gives CASSTRLAETQYF. The full variable domain, with the rest looked up from reference TRBV7-3 and TRBJ2-5, is GAGVSQTPSNKVTEKGKYVELRCDPISGHTALYWYRQSLGQGPEFLIYFQGTGAADDSGLPNDRFFAVRPEGSVSTLKIQRTERGDSAVYLCASSTRLAETQYFGPGTRLLVL.

The CDR3 sequence is CASTSTGEGYTF. Written as DNA, the CDR3 is TGTGCCAGCACCTCGACAGGGGAAGGCTACACCTTC. The chain employs TRBV7-3 and TRBJ1-2; 8 bases map to TRBD1. The CDR3 loop spans 12 amino acids. From germline, CDR1 is SGHTA and CDR2 FQGTGA. The V segment lost 7 bases and the J segment 8 bases; nucleotides outside the gene matches: 6.

The rearrangement joins TRBV15 to TRBJ1-5; D unclear. Trimming took 1 base from V and 4 from J, leaving 8 bases between them. Germline V gene data show CDR1 as LNHNV and CDR2 as YYDKDF (reference sequence). The CDR3 totals 14 residues. As DNA, the CDR3 is TGTGCCACCAGCAGAGCAGCGGAAAATCAGCCCCAGCATTTT. Its protein product is CATSRAAENQPQHF.

Turning to this clone: Germline is not matched at one junction end, which may reflect a read error. The rearrangement links TRBV19 to TRBJ2-2; the D is unclear. The CDR3 covers 14 residues. CDR1 and CDR2 from the germline V gene are LNHDA and SQIVND (reference sequence). CDR3: CASSRRDGTGELFF. CDR3 DNA: TGTGCCAGCAGTAGGAGAGACGGGACCGGGGAGCTGTTTTTT.

The chain is built from TRBV4-1 and TRBJ2-1, with 8 bases that match TRBD1. Trimming at V came to 6 bases and at J to 1 base, leaving 2 bases not matched to a gene. This CDR3 region has 14 residues. Germline values: CDR1 MGHRA, CDR2 YSYEKL. The CDR3: CASSRQGSYNEQFF. CDR3 sequence (DNA): TGCGCCAGCAGTCGACAGGGGTCCTACAATGAGCAGTTCTTC.

The chain joins TRBV5-1 to TRBJ1-3; D call uncertain. The germline V and J ends were trimmed by 5 bases and 0 bases, with 6 bases remaining between them. CDR1 is SGHRS, CDR2 YFSETQ, per germline. The CDR3 covers 13 residues. The CDR3 here is CASRDYSGNTIYF. Written as DNA, the CDR3 is TGCGCCAGCAGGGACTACTCTGGAAACACCATATATTTT.

The chain joins TRBV11-2 to TRBJ1-6, with no clear D. The CDR3 spans 14 residues. The germline V gene encodes CDR1 SGHAT and CDR2 FQNNGV. Trimming pared 0 bases from V and 7 bases from J, leaving 7 bases between. The CDR3 bases are TGTGCCAGCAGCTTAGAGTCGGTGAATTCACCCCTCCACTTT. It encodes CASSLESVNSPLHF.

V and J are TRBV9 and TRBJ2-2, with a weak D call TRBD2 (5 bases). This CDR3 is 14 amino acids long. Between the trimmed V and J ends, which lost 4 bases and 6 bases, there was a span of 13 bases. CDR1 is SGDLS, CDR2 YYNGEE, per germline. CDR3 bases: TGTGCCAGCAGCCCAGGAGGAGGATCCGGGGAGCTGTTTTTT. Protein sequence: CASSPGGGSGELFF. The full variable domain, its missing parts supplied by reference TRBV9 and TRBJ2-2, is DSGVTQTPKHLITATGQRVTLRCSPRSGDLSVYWYQQSLDQGLQFLIQYYNGEERAKGNILERFSAQQFPDLHSELNLSSLELGDSALYFCASSPGGGSGELFFGEGSRLTVL.

The chain is built from TRBV15 and TRBJ2-1; no clear D gene. The CDR3 is made up of 17 amino acids. The V gene's germline CDR1 is LNHNV and CDR2 YYDKDF (reference sequence). V was cut by 4 bases and J by 0 bases, with 16 bases left in between. CDR3 nucleotide sequence: TGTGCCACCAGCAATTTGGCAGCTAGGAGCTCCTACAATGAGCAGTTCTTC. Amino acids: CATSNLAARSSYNEQFF. Full variable domain (rest looked up from reference TRBV15 and TRBJ2-1): DAMVIQNPRYQVTQFGKPVTLSCSQTLNHNVMYWYQQKSSQAPKLLFHYYDKDFNNEADTPDNFQSRRPNTSFCFLDIRSPGLGDTAMYLCATSNLAARSSYNEQFFGPGTRLTVL.

This sequence joins TRBV18 and TRBJ2-3; 8 bases fit TRBD1. J gave up 8 bases and V 4 bases, and 11 bases lay outside the gene matches. The germline CDR1 and CDR2 sequences are KGHSH and LQKENI. This CDR3 is built from 15 residues. CDR3: CASSHTPGTGGTQYF. The DNA for the CDR3 is TGTGCCAGCTCACATACCCCCGGGACAGGCGGTACGCAGTATTTT.

The rearrangement uses TRBV10-1 and TRBJ2-2, with D perhaps matching TRBD1 (6 bases). The germline V and J ends were trimmed by 6 bases and 3 bases, with 14 bases remaining between them. The CDR3 runs 15 residues. From germline, CDR1 is WNHNN and CDR2 SYGVQD (reference sequence). This CDR3 is CASSQDPGDTGELFF. CDR3 nucleotide sequence: TGCGCCAGCAGCCAGGATCCAGGGGACACCGGGGAGCTGTTTTTT.

The chain has TRBV5-1 and TRBJ1-1; D might be TRBD1 (5 bases). CDR3 size: 14 residues. Trimming took 6 bases from V and 1 from J, leaving 13 bases between them. Per the germline V gene, CDR1 is SGHRS and CDR2 is YFSETQ. The CDR3 spells CASTARAPNTEAFF. The CDR3 region has the DNA TGCGCCAGCACCGCCAGGGCACCGAACACTGAAGCTTTCTTT.

Of note for this clone: The junction does not match germline at one end; this may be a read error. V and J are TRBV6-5 and TRBJ1-1, with D tentatively TRBD1 (6 bases). The CDR3 loop spans 16 amino acids. CDR1 and CDR2 (germline): MNHEY, SVGAGI. CDR3 sequence reads: CTSSYSAGVVNTEAFF. The CDR3 coding sequence is TGTACCAGCAGTTACTCGGCAGGGGTCGTGAACACTGAAGCTTTCTTT.

This sequence joins TRBV9 and TRBJ1-4; D may be TRBD1 (5 bases). The CDR3 length is 16 residues. Trimming pared 2 bases from V and 3 bases from J, leaving 14 bases between. CDR1 SGDLS and CDR2 YYNGEE come from the germline V gene. The CDR3 region has the DNA TGTGCCAGCAGCGTTGGAGGGGCGTCGTCTAATGAAAAACTGTTTTTT. Its translation: CASSVGGASSNEKLFF.

The chain joins TRBV10-3 to TRBJ1-1; TRBD1 might be the D (6 bases). Germline V gene lookup returns CDR1 ENHRY and CDR2 SYGVKD. This CDR3 is built from 13 residues. The V gene lost 7 bases and the J gene lost 0 bases, with 9 bases spanning the gap. CDR3 coding DNA: TGTGCCATCAAGGGGGGGATGAACACTGAAGCTTTCTTT. Translation gives CAIKGGMNTEAFF.

The V and J genes are TRBV5-1 and TRBJ2-1, with 7 nucleotides matching TRBD1. The germline gives CDR1 SGHRS, CDR2 YFSETQ. Trimming cost V 0 bases and J 6 bases; bases outside gene matches: 6. The CDR3 has 15 residues. In nucleotides, the CDR3 is TGCGCCAGCAGCTTGGTAACAGGGGAGTTCAATGAGCAGTTCTTC. It is translated as CASSLVTGEFNEQFF.

This clone was found a few times. CDR3 sequence reads: CAWRGTASTEAFF. In nucleotides, the CDR3 is TGTGCCTGGAGAGGGACTGCCAGCACTGAAGCTTTCTTT. J is TRBJ1-1 and V is TRBV30; weak D call: TRBD1 (5 bases). The CDR3 length is 13 residues. The germline V gene encodes CDR1 GTSNPN and CDR2 SVGIG (reference sequence). The V end lost 3 bases, the J end lost 4 bases, and 12 bases lay between the germline ends.

V is TRBV11-2 and J is TRBJ2-7, with D uncertain. Per the germline V gene, CDR1 is SGHAT and CDR2 is FQNNGV. V was shortened by 5 bases and J by 0 bases, with 8 bases between the two germline ends. The CDR3 loop spans 13 amino acids. The CDR3 protein is CASSLSLSYEQYF. DNA of the CDR3: TGTGCCAGCAGCCTTAGCCTCTCCTACGAGCAGTACTTC. The full variable domain, completed using reference TRBV11-2 and TRBJ2-7, is EAGVAQSPRYKIIEKRQSVAFWCNPISGHATLYWYQQILGQGPKLLIQFQNNGVVDDSQLPKDRFSAERLKGVDSTLKIQPAKLEDSAVYLCASSLSLSYEQYFGPGTRLTVT.

V usage is TRBV7-9 and J usage is TRBJ2-3; 7 nucleotides line up with TRBD1. The CDR3 extends over 14 amino acids. The trim removed 5 bases at V and 4 bases at J, leaving 6 bases unmatched. Germline V lookup: CDR1 SEHNR, CDR2 FQNEAQ (reference sequence). Written as DNA, the CDR3 is TGTGCCAGCAGCCACCCGACAGGGCCAGATACGCAGTATTTT. Its protein is CASSHPTGPDTQYF.

The chain has TRBV6-6 and TRBJ2-7; possible D gene TRBD1, 8 bases. V lost 5 bases and J 6 bases, leaving 20 bases between the germline ends. The germline CDR1 and CDR2 sequences are MNHNY and SVGAGI (reference sequence). This CDR3 has 15 amino acids. Written as DNA, the CDR3 is TGTGCCAGCAGTGACAGGGGAGGGAGCCGTGGCGAGCAGTACTTC. Its protein is CASSDRGGSRGEQYF.

The sample holds one count of this clone. This sequence joins TRBV5-5 and TRBJ2-3; TRBD2 agrees at 15 bases. CDR1 is SGHKS and CDR2 is YYEKEE in the germline V gene (reference sequence). This CDR3 contains 16 residues. The trim removed 0 bases at V and 4 bases at J, leaving 0 bases unmatched. The CDR3 sequence: CASSLGTSGGADTQYF. DNA for the CDR3: TGTGCCAGCAGCTTGGGGACTAGCGGGGGGGCAGATACGCAGTATTTT.

The J gene is TRBJ2-1, the V gene TRBV6-5; 8 positions agree with TRBD2. The CDR3 runs 16 residues. Germline V gene lookup returns CDR1 MNHEY and CDR2 SVGAGI. Germline trimming cut 0 bases from V and 3 bases from J; bases unmatched to any gene: 4. As DNA, the CDR3 is TGTGCCAGCAGTTACTCTAGCGGGGAAAACTACAATGAGCAGTTCTTC. Its protein is CASSYSSGENYNEQFF.

Written as DNA, the CDR3 is TGCGCCAGCAACAGGGGTGGAACTGAAGCTTTCTTT. This sequence encodes CASNRGGTEAFF. This sequence joins TRBV5-1 and TRBJ1-1; 7 bases agree with TRBD1. Germline trimming cut 6 bases from V and 5 bases from J; bases unmatched to any gene: 4. Germline V gene data show CDR1 as SGHRS and CDR2 as YFSETQ. The CDR3 extends over 12 amino acids.

The chain links TRBV9 to TRBJ2-3; 12 bases line up with TRBD2. The length of the CDR3 is 17 residues. J gave up 2 bases and V 0 bases, and 4 bases lay outside the gene matches. The germline V gene has CDR1 SGDLS and CDR2 YYNGEE. CDR3 residues: CASSVGPSGGVTDTQYF. For the CDR3, the DNA is TGTGCCAGCAGCGTAGGTCCTAGCGGGGGGGTCACAGATACGCAGTATTTT.

This chain joins TRBV5-1 and TRBJ2-3, with D perhaps TRBD1 (6 bases). Trimming removed 0 bases at V and 1 base at J, with 12 bases between. Germline values: CDR1 SGHRS, CDR2 YFSETQ. The CDR3 is made up of 16 amino acids. In nucleotides, the CDR3 is TGCGCCAGCAGCTTGGGGGACATTCAAGGCACAGATACGCAGTATTTT. It specifies CASSLGDIQGTDTQYF.